These 19 T cell receptor beta chains were all obtained from the same sample, sequenced in a study of blood T cells in healthy people across ages. Then a second PCR, running about 7 to 11 cycles, was carried out with a sample-barcoded 5' primer and a J-beta primer mix. TCRdb called the 5' RACE reads again in MiXCR, with one record for every CDR3 protein. Of approximately 760,000 distinct CDR3 sequences in the sample, roughly 25% were seen once. In addition, the sample was reused for a study of T cells of mothers and their children.

Sequenced material: blood. The receptors shown here come from a boy aged 5-17 years in good health.

This clonotype was observed a few times. This chain joins TRBV5-1 and TRBJ2-5; D might be TRBD1 (6 bases). The DNA matches TRBJ2-7 better at its end, which makes the J call doubtful. This CDR3 has 14 amino acids. The V gene's germline CDR1 is SGHRS and CDR2 YFSETQ. For the CDR3, the DNA is TGCGCCAGCAGCGGTCCTGGACAGTCCTACGAGCAGTACTTC. This codes for CASSGPGQSYEQYF.

This clonotype was detected only a few times. The chain is built from TRBV27 and TRBJ1-1; D is unresolved. Germline V CDR1 and CDR2: MNHEY, SMNVEV (reference sequence). V lost 1 base to trimming and J lost 1 base, with 7 bases between them. The CDR3 is 14 residues long. As DNA, the CDR3 is TGTGCCAGCAGTTTATTTGACACGAACACTGAAGCTTTCTTT. Residues: CASSLFDTNTEAFF.

This clonotype has ten or more counts. The rearrangement joins TRBV2 to TRBJ2-1; 8 bases map to TRBD2. Germline V gives CDR1 SNHLY, CDR2 FYNNEI. J lost 0 bases, V lost 6 bases, and 4 bases had no gene match. The CDR3 totals 15 residues. CDR3 loop: CASSPGTSSYNEQFF. The CDR3 coding sequence is TGTGCCAGCAGCCCCGGGACTAGCTCCTACAATGAGCAGTTCTTC.

In this sample, this clonotype turned up a few times. The chain links TRBV21-1 to TRBJ2-5; the tabulated D call, TRBD2, remains unverified against the DNA. TRBV21-1 is deemed a pseudogene. The CDR3 is 17 amino acids. CDR3 loop: CARKRVGREDAVETQYF. CDR3 DNA sequence: TGTGCCCGCAAAAGGGTAGGGCGGGAGGATGCAGTGGAGACCCAGTACTTC.

The chain has TRBV28 and TRBJ2-1; 7 positions agree with TRBD1. The closer fit of TRBJ2-7 to the DNA end suggests the J call may be wrong. Germline V gene lookup returns CDR1 MDHEN and CDR2 SYDVKM. The CDR3 consists of 16 residues. The CDR3 loop is CASSLGKDRSCYEQYF. As DNA, the CDR3 is TGTGCCAGCAGTTTGGGTAAGGACAGGTCGTGCTACGAGCAGTACTTC.

This clonotype was counted a few times. This chain joins TRBV12-3 or TRBV12-4 and TRBJ2-5; D is unclear. V was trimmed by 2 bases and J by 4 bases, leaving 8 bases between them. CDR3 size: 13 residues. CDR3 amino acids: CASSLLRVETQYF. CDR3 coding DNA: TGTGCCAGCAGTTTACTACGCGTAGAGACCCAGTACTTC.

This clonotype was counted only a few times. J is TRBJ2-2 and V is TRBV6-1, with D possibly matching TRBD1 (5 bases). The CDR3 is made up of 16 amino acids. The V end lost 6 bases, the J end lost 2 bases, and 16 bases lay between the germline ends. Germline values: CDR1 MNHNS, CDR2 SASEGT. The CDR3 bases are TGTGCCAGCAGACAAGGCCGACAGAGCAACACCGGGGAGCTGTTTTTT. Translation: CASRQGRQSNTGELFF.

This clonotype turned up a few times. This chain connects TRBV25-1 to TRBJ1-2; 8 bases match TRBD1. CDR1 and CDR2 from the germline V gene are MGHDK and SYGVNS. CDR3 length: 12 amino acids. V was pared by 7 bases and J by 7 bases, with 5 bases of the junction left unmatched. The CDR3 DNA reads as TGTGCCAGCAAGGGGACAGGCCGTGGCTACACCTTC. Translating gives CASKGTGRGYTF.

The rearrangement joins TRBV29-1 to TRBJ1-4; no firm D call. The germline V gene has CDR1 SQVTM and CDR2 ANQGSEA. The CDR3 sequence is 15 residues long. Between the trimmed V and J ends, which lost 2 bases and 10 bases, there was a span of 20 bases. CDR3 nucleotide sequence: TGCAGCGTTGAAACCGGCGTCTTCGGGGATGGAAAACTGTTTTTT. As protein: CSVETGVFGDGKLFF.

This chain uses TRBV7-6 with TRBJ2-7; D may be TRBD2 (6 bases). The CDR3 consists of 14 residues. V was pared by 6 bases and J by 6 bases, with 18 bases between. Germline loops: CDR1 SGHVS, CDR2 FNYEAQ. The CDR3 DNA is TGTGCCAGCAGTCGTGCCGGGACCGGGGGCGAGCAGTACTTC. Encoded protein: CASSRAGTGGEQYF.

The chain employs TRBV5-1 and TRBJ1-4; D call uncertain. Between the trimmed V and J ends, which lost 2 bases and 12 bases, there was a span of 17 bases. CDR1 SGHRS and CDR2 YFSETQ come from the germline V gene. CDR3 length equals 14 residues. The CDR3 protein is CASSFGPDLGELFF. The CDR3 region has the DNA TGCGCCAGCAGCTTTGGGCCCGATCTAGGCGAACTGTTTTTT. Supplemented by reference TRBV5-1 and TRBJ1-4, the full variable domain reads KAGVTQTPRYLIKTRGQQVTLSCSPISGHRSVSWYQQTPGQGLQFLFEYFSETQRNKGNFPGRFSGRQFSNSRSEMNVSTLELGDSALYLCASSFGPDLGELFFGSGTQLSVL.

The chain couples TRBV2 to TRBJ1-2, with a possible D match to TRBD1 (6 bases). V was cut by 6 bases and J by 1 base, with 15 bases left in between. CDR1 is SNHLY, CDR2 FYNNEI, per germline. The CDR3 length is 15 residues. CDR3 coding DNA: TGTGCCAGCAGCCTCGCAGGGGATGGTAACTATGGCTACACCTTC. Translation gives CASSLAGDGNYGYTF.

The chain carries TRBV12-3 or TRBV12-4 and TRBJ2-1; 8 bases match TRBD2. The CDR3 length is 15 residues. Trimming removed 1 base from V and 4 bases from J; junction bases left unmatched: 3. The CDR3 coding sequence is TGTGCCAGCAGTTTAGTTAGCGGGGTATACAATGAGCAGTTCTTC. It encodes CASSLVSGVYNEQFF.

The table lists this clonotype with many counts. The chain uses TRBV7-3 and TRBJ2-1, with 8 bases lining up with TRBD2. CDR1 SGHTA and CDR2 FQGTGA come from the germline V gene. This CDR3 comprises 15 residues. With 2 bases clipped from V and 4 bases from J, the junction kept 4 bases outside the gene matches. The CDR3 sequence: CASSLGGGLYNEQFF. Written as DNA, the CDR3 is TGTGCCAGCAGCTTAGGCGGGGGGCTTTACAATGAGCAGTTCTTC.

The genes are TRBV4-1 and TRBJ2-1; 9 nucleotides line up with TRBD2. Germline V gene data show CDR1 as MGHRA and CDR2 as YSYEKL. V lost 8 bases and J lost 5; bases outside the gene matches: 13. This CDR3 is built from 16 residues. The CDR3 loop reads CASGTLLSGRHNEQFF. In DNA form, the CDR3 reads TGCGCCAGCGGAACTTTGCTTAGCGGGAGACACAATGAGCAGTTCTTC.

This clonotype showed up just a few times. V is TRBV29-1 and J is TRBJ2-5; TRBD2 is a possible D gene (5 bases). Trimming removed 5 bases at V and 4 bases at J, with 14 bases between. The V gene's germline CDR1 is SQVTM and CDR2 ANQGSEA. The CDR3 extends over 13 amino acids. CDR3 in amino acids: CSVQDGGRETQYF. The CDR3 DNA reads as TGCAGCGTTCAGGACGGTGGGAGAGAGACCCAGTACTTC.

This clonotype showed up just a few times. This chain connects TRBV7-9 to TRBJ2-5, with D tentatively TRBD1 or TRBD2 (6 bases each). The end of the DNA is better explained by TRBJ2-1, so the J call may be wrong. Germline loops: CDR1 SEHNR, CDR2 FQNEAQ (reference sequence). The CDR3 covers 14 residues. Here the CDR3 reads CASRRGGPTYEQFF. CDR3 coding DNA: TGTGCCAGCAGGCGTGGGGGGCCGACATATGAGCAGTTCTTC.

The CDR3 DNA is TGTGCCAGCAGCTTAACAGGGGCGGATGAAAAACTGTTTTTT. Translation: CASSLTGADEKLFF. The chain joins TRBV7-8 to TRBJ1-4; 7 bases are shared with TRBD1. Germline-derived CDR1 and CDR2 are SGHVS and FQNEAQ. This CDR3 region has 14 residues. The J segment lost 6 bases and the V segment lost 2 bases, leaving 3 bases of the junction unmatched.

This clonotype occurred a few times. V gene TRBV12-3 or TRBV12-4 combines with J gene TRBJ1-5; perhaps TRBD1 as D (6 bases). This CDR3 region has 15 residues. V was clipped by 7 bases and J by 4 bases, with 17 bases between them. DNA of the CDR3: TGTGCCAGCACCTTGGGCAGGGGAGAGAATCAGCCCCAGCATTTT. Its translation: CASTLGRGENQPQHF.